A single sample gave rise to the 30 T cell receptor beta chains below, sequenced in a study of shared clonotypes between healthy human individuals. Libraries were prepared by immunoSEQ multiplex PCR; TCRdb keeps only in-frame clonotypes and omits some of them. The sample lists roughly 2.4 million clones, around 95% occurring once. The sample consisted of naive CD4+ T cells sorted from blood. The subset was: CD45RA+ positively selected. Every receptor here comes from a young man in good health.

Points on this clone: Other nucleotide sequences in the sample specify the same CDR3. V gene TRBV10-3 combines with J gene TRBJ2-3; D is unresolved. The CDR3 is 12 residues long. Germline-derived CDR1 and CDR2 are ENHRY and SYGVKD. With 4 bases removed from V and 4 bases from J, the gap between germline ends came to 6 bases. CDR3 DNA sequence: TGTGCCATCAGTGGGGCGGCAGATACGCAGTATTTT. It yields the protein CAISGAADTQYF.

This clone has only one observation. V gene TRBV10-3 combines with J gene TRBJ2-3, with a possible D match to TRBD1 (6 bases). Germline V gene lookup returns CDR1 ENHRY and CDR2 SYGVKD. Trimming removed 4 bases from V and 1 base from J, with 9 bases in between. The CDR3 runs 14 residues. Here the CDR3 reads CAISGDKGTDTQYF. The DNA of the CDR3 is TGTGCCATCAGTGGGGACAAAGGCACAGATACGCAGTATTTT.

This chain links TRBV27 with TRBJ2-7; D gene ambiguous. V lost 2 bases and J lost 6, with 11 bases in between. Germline CDR1 reads MNHEY; CDR2 reads SMNVEV (reference sequence). This CDR3 is 13 amino acids long. Here the CDR3 DNA reads TGTGCCAGCAGTTTACTCTCTTCTTCCGAGCAGTACTTC. It yields the protein CASSLLSSSEQYF.

Details on this clone: At the DNA level, this CDR3 is encoded by other sequences in the same sample as well. The chain uses TRBV15 and TRBJ2-3; no firm D call. Trimming took off 2 bases at V and 4 bases at J, with 4 bases between the two ends. The CDR3 has 12 residues. Germline V gene data show CDR1 as LNHNV and CDR2 as YYDKDF (reference sequence). DNA of the CDR3: TGTGCCACCAGCAGATCCGCAGATACGCAGTATTTT. It yields the protein CATSRSADTQYF.

A remark on this clone: Different DNA sequences within this sample yield the same CDR3. The rearrangement joins TRBV5-1 to TRBJ2-5; 11 nucleotides agree with TRBD1. Germline V gene sequence: CDR1 SGHRS, CDR2 YFSETQ. After removal of 4 bases from V and 5 bases from J, the junction contained 4 bases not matched to a gene. This CDR3 is 14 amino acids long. The CDR3 region has the DNA TGCGCCAGCAGCAGAGGACAGGGGGCCGAGACCCAGTACTTC. As protein: CASSRGQGAETQYF.

In this sample, this clone turned up once. The chain combines TRBV5-1 with TRBJ1-2; no clear D gene. CDR3 length: 13 residues. V was cut by 4 bases and J by 7 bases, with 14 bases left in between. The germline V gene has CDR1 SGHRS and CDR2 YFSETQ. In DNA, the CDR3 is TGCGCCAGCAGCACACGTTCGCATGTTGGCTACACCTTC. Protein product: CASSTRSHVGYTF.

V usage is TRBV4-1 and J usage is TRBJ2-3; no definite D call. CDR3 size: 12 residues. Germline loops: CDR1 MGHRA, CDR2 YSYEKL. Trimming took 3 bases from V and 9 from J, leaving 10 bases between them. The DNA of the CDR3 is TGCGCCAGCAGCCAGATACTCGGCACGCAGTATTTT. It is translated as CASSQILGTQYF.

J is TRBJ1-1 and V is TRBV7-2, with TRBD1 as a possible D gene (6 bases). This CDR3 has 13 residues. Trimming left V 5 bases short and J 10 bases short, with 17 bases between. CDR1 SGHTA and CDR2 FQGNSA come from the germline V gene. The CDR3, as DNA: TGTGCCAGCAGCCCCACAGGGTTACGGGTAGCTTTCTTT. Amino acid sequence: CASSPTGLRVAFF.

The chain recombines TRBV19 with TRBJ1-4; D is unclear. Germline V gene lookup returns CDR1 LNHDA and CDR2 SQIVND (reference sequence). The CDR3 contains 14 residues. Trimming left V 5 bases short and J 7 bases short, with 14 bases between. The CDR3 coding sequence is TGTGCCAGTAGTGCTCCGGGAAGACCTGAAAAACTGTTTTTT. Protein: CASSAPGRPEKLFF. Complete variable domain (other parts from reference TRBV19 and TRBJ1-4): DGGITQSPKYLFRKEGQNVTLSCEQNLNHDAMYWYRQDPGQGLRLIYYSQIVNDFQKGDIAEGYSVSREKKESFPLTVTSAQKNPTAFYLCASSAPGRPEKLFFGSGTQLSVL.

V usage is TRBV2 and J usage is TRBJ2-2, with D hard to call. The ends were cut back, 6 bases at V and 5 bases at J, with 10 bases in the middle. Germline V gene lookup returns CDR1 SNHLY and CDR2 FYNNEI. The CDR3 loop spans 13 amino acids. CDR3 in DNA: TGTGCCAGCAGGGGCGAGATTACCGGGGAGCTGTTTTTT. It codes for CASRGEITGELFF.

In this sample, this clone turned up a few times. The genes are TRBV5-6 and TRBJ2-2; a possible D gene is TRBD2 (6 bases). The CDR3 length is 15 residues. CDR1 is SGHDT and CDR2 is YYEEEE in the germline V gene. The ends were cut back, 2 bases at V and 0 bases at J, with 8 bases in the middle. CDR3 amino acids: CASSFVAANTGELFF. CDR3 nucleotide sequence: TGTGCCAGCAGCTTCGTAGCGGCGAACACCGGGGAGCTGTTTTTT. Filled out from reference TRBV5-6 and TRBJ2-2, the complete variable domain reads DAGVTQSPTHLIKTRGQQVTLRCSPKSGHDTVSWYQQALGQGPQFIFQYYEEEERQRGNFPDRFSGHQFPNYSSELNVNALLLGDSALYLCASSFVAANTGELFFGEGSRLTVL.

The chain links TRBV9 to TRBJ1-1; 8 bases agree with TRBD1. Germline CDR1 reads SGDLS; CDR2 reads YYNGEE. After removal of 2 bases from V and 1 base from J, the junction contained 4 bases not matched to a gene. The CDR3 has 15 amino acids. This CDR3 reads CASSVHQGANTEAFF. CDR3 DNA: TGTGCCAGCAGCGTTCATCAGGGGGCGAACACTGAAGCTTTCTTT.

This clone was recorded only once. The V call is TRBV4-3, the J call TRBJ2-3; 7 positions agree with TRBD2. The CDR3 has 13 residues. In germline, CDR1 is LGHNA, CDR2 YSLEER. J was trimmed by 6 bases and V by 3 bases; bases with no gene match: 3. CDR3 region: CASSHLSGDTQYF. CDR3 sequence (DNA): TGCGCCAGCAGCCATCTTAGCGGGGATACGCAGTATTTT.

The chain employs TRBV6-1 and TRBJ1-5, with TRBD1 as a possible D gene (6 bases). Trimming stripped 7 bases from V and 7 bases from J, with 20 bases between. The CDR3 is made up of 15 amino acids. The germline gives CDR1 MNHNS, CDR2 SASEGT. CDR3 in DNA: TGTGCCAGCACCCACTTGGGGGCGGGTTACCAGCCCCAGCATTTT. Its translation: CASTHLGAGYQPQHF.

The rearrangement links TRBV5-1 to TRBJ2-1; D is ambiguous. The CDR3 extends over 13 amino acids. In germline, CDR1 is SGHRS, CDR2 YFSETQ. The ends were cut back, 0 bases at V and 7 bases at J, with 8 bases in the middle. CDR3 loop: CASSLAQQNEQFF. CDR3 nucleotides: TGCGCCAGCAGCTTGGCACAGCAGAATGAGCAGTTCTTC.

The chain employs TRBV18 and TRBJ2-6; TRBD1 or TRBD2 may be the D gene (5 bases each). This CDR3 has 15 amino acids. Deletions cut 3 bases from V and 4 bases from J, with 10 bases between. Germline lookup yields CDR1 KGHSH and CDR2 LQKENI. The DNA of the CDR3 is TGTGCCAGCTCACCCGGGACCTACGGGGCCAACGTCCTGACTTTC. Translated: CASSPGTYGANVLTF.

The chain uses TRBV5-1 and TRBJ2-7, with D possibly being TRBD1 or TRBD2 (5 bases each). V lost 4 bases to trimming and J lost 3 bases, with 14 bases between them. The CDR3 extends over 14 amino acids. Germline V lookup: CDR1 SGHRS, CDR2 YFSETQ. DNA for the CDR3: TGCGCCAGCAGCATTGAGGGACCGCTCTACGAGCAGTACTTC. Translation gives CASSIEGPLYEQYF. The full variable domain, its missing parts supplied by reference TRBV5-1 and TRBJ2-7, is KAGVTQTPRYLIKTRGQQVTLSCSPISGHRSVSWYQQTPGQGLQFLFEYFSETQRNKGNFPGRFSGRQFSNSRSEMNVSTLELGDSALYLCASSIEGPLYEQYFGPGTRLTVT.

This chain uses TRBV6-5 with TRBJ1-2, with TRBD1 as a possible D gene (5 bases). Trimming pared 5 bases from V and 5 bases from J, leaving 9 bases between. The CDR3 extends over 12 amino acids. Germline V gene sequence: CDR1 MNHEY, CDR2 SVGAGI. CDR3 DNA sequence: TGTGCCAGCAGTAATGCAGGGTATGGCTACACCTTC. Its protein product is CASSNAGYGYTF.

The chain has TRBV4-2 and TRBJ2-1; TRBD2 agrees at 14 bases. Germline V gene sequence: CDR1 LGHNA, CDR2 YNFKEQ. The CDR3 sequence is 16 residues long. V gave up 3 bases and J gave up 9 bases; unmatched junction bases: 7. DNA for the CDR3: TGTGCCAGCAGCCAGCTGACTAGCGGGGGGGCCACTGAGCAGTTCTTC. The encoded protein is CASSQLTSGGATEQFF.

The chain uses TRBV6-6 and TRBJ2-7; D assignment may be TRBD1 or TRBD2 (5 bases each). The CDR3 is 15 residues long. The germline gives CDR1 MNHNY, CDR2 SVGAGI (reference sequence). Trimming stripped 6 bases from V and 1 base from J, with 16 bases between. The CDR3 nucleotides are TGTGCCAGCAGCCCAGGGTTGGGGAGTTCCTACGAGCAGTACTTC. It codes for CASSPGLGSSYEQYF.

CDR3 sequence: CASSGPLLEGYTF. The CDR3 nucleotides read TGTGCCAGCAGTGGGCCGTTACTCGAGGGCTACACCTTC. J is TRBJ1-2 and V is TRBV2; the D is unclear. Germline V CDR1 and CDR2: SNHLY, FYNNEI. This CDR3 comprises 13 residues. V lost 4 bases, J lost 8 bases, and 14 bases lay in between. Based on the CDR3 plus reference TRBV2 and TRBJ1-2, the full variable domain is EPEVTQTPSHQVTQMGQEVILRCVPISNHLYFYWYRQILGQKVEFLVSFYNNEISEKSEIFDDQFSVERPDGSNFTLKIRSTKLEDSAMYFCASSGPLLEGYTFGSGTRLTVV.

This clone was seen a single time. The rearrangement uses TRBV5-4 and TRBJ2-7; D might be TRBD1 (5 bases). CDR1 SGHNT and CDR2 YYREEE come from the germline V gene (reference sequence). This CDR3 comprises 15 residues. Deletions cut 0 bases from V and 8 bases from J, with 18 bases between. The CDR3 DNA reads TGTGCCAGCAGCTTGGTTAGCAGGGCAGGTGATAAGCAGTACTTC. It translates to CASSLVSRAGDKQYF.

The chain couples TRBV6-6 to TRBJ1-6, with D tentatively TRBD1 (5 bases). Trimming shortened V by 7 bases and J by 14 bases, and 15 bases separated the two germline ends. Germline-derived CDR1 and CDR2 are MNHNY and SVGAGI (reference sequence). This CDR3 comprises 12 residues. The CDR3 here is CASTPGPLALHF. In nucleotides, the CDR3 is TGTGCCAGCACCCCAGGGCCCCTAGCCCTCCACTTT.

CDR3 bases: TGCGCCAGCAGCACAGGGACTAGCGGCACCCAAGAGACCCAGTACTTC. Translated, it gives CASSTGTSGTQETQYF. This chain joins TRBV5-1 and TRBJ2-5; 11 bases are a match to TRBD2. The CDR3 extends over 16 amino acids. Germline V gene lookup returns CDR1 SGHRS and CDR2 YFSETQ. Trimming at V came to 4 bases and at J to 1 base, leaving 6 bases not matched to a gene. Combining the CDR3 with reference TRBV5-1 and TRBJ2-5 gives the whole variable domain KAGVTQTPRYLIKTRGQQVTLSCSPISGHRSVSWYQQTPGQGLQFLFEYFSETQRNKGNFPGRFSGRQFSNSRSEMNVSTLELGDSALYLCASSTGTSGTQETQYFGPGTRLLVL.

Notes on this clone: Other DNA sequences in this sample translate to the same CDR3. This chain joins TRBV5-1 and TRBJ2-7; possibly TRBD1 for D (6 bases). This CDR3 is built from 15 residues. Germline CDR1 reads SGHRS; CDR2 reads YFSETQ. The V end lost 0 bases, the J end lost 0 bases, and 10 bases lay between the germline ends. Here the CDR3 reads CASSLGQGLSYEQYF. For the CDR3, the DNA is TGCGCCAGCAGCTTGGGCCAGGGGCTCTCCTACGAGCAGTACTTC.

The V call is TRBV2, the J call TRBJ1-2; D is possibly TRBD1 (5 bases). The germline V and J ends were trimmed by 9 bases and 7 bases, with 18 bases remaining between them. CDR1 and CDR2 (germline): SNHLY, FYNNEI. This CDR3 is 13 amino acids long. The chain's CDR3 is CASAMVGETGYTF. Written as DNA, the CDR3 is TGTGCCAGTGCAATGGTAGGGGAAACTGGCTACACCTTC. Full variable domain (rest looked up from reference TRBV2 and TRBJ1-2): EPEVTQTPSHQVTQMGQEVILRCVPISNHLYFYWYRQILGQKVEFLVSFYNNEISEKSEIFDDQFSVERPDGSNFTLKIRSTKLEDSAMYFCASAMVGETGYTFGSGTRLTVV.

The chain has TRBV18 and TRBJ2-3; TRBD2 is a possible D gene (5 bases). CDR1 KGHSH and CDR2 LQKENI come from the germline V gene. Trimming took 3 bases from V and 8 from J, leaving 18 bases between them. The CDR3 covers 15 residues. Here the CDR3 DNA reads TGTGCCAGCTCACCTGGGATCACCCTGGCGGGTACGCAGTATTTT. Protein: CASSPGITLAGTQYF.

The count of this clone is one. The chain is built from TRBV7-6 and TRBJ1-2; the D is unclear. Germline CDR1 reads SGHVS; CDR2 reads FNYEAQ. V lost 0 bases and J lost 2, with 7 bases in between. This CDR3 is 14 amino acids long. The CDR3 is CASSLAVGNYGYTF. DNA for the CDR3: TGTGCCAGCAGCTTAGCGGTAGGGAACTATGGCTACACCTTC. Drawing the rest from reference TRBV7-6 and TRBJ1-2, the complete variable domain is GAGVSQSPRYKVTKRGQDVALRCDPISGHVSLYWYRQALGQGPEFLTYFNYEAQQDKSGLPNDRFSAERPEGSISTLTIQRTEQRDSAMYRCASSLAVGNYGYTFGSGTRLTVV.

CDR3 sequence reads: CASSRETVNTEAFF. CDR3 in DNA: TGTGCCAGCTCCCGCGAGACAGTGAACACTGAAGCTTTCTTT. The chain is built from TRBV18 and TRBJ1-1; D might be TRBD1 (5 bases). The CDR3 runs 14 residues. CDR1 KGHSH and CDR2 LQKENI come from the germline V gene. Trimming removed 6 bases at V and 0 bases at J, with 11 bases between.

Comment on this clone: Other nucleotide sequences from this sample produce the same CDR3. This chain uses TRBV5-1 with TRBJ2-3; D is unresolved. The germline gives CDR1 SGHRS, CDR2 YFSETQ. Trimming shortened V by 0 bases and J by 3 bases, and 8 bases separated the two germline ends. The CDR3 has 14 amino acids. CDR3 DNA sequence: TGCGCCAGCAGCTTGGCTCTTGTGACAGATACGCAGTATTTT. This codes for CASSLALVTDTQYF.